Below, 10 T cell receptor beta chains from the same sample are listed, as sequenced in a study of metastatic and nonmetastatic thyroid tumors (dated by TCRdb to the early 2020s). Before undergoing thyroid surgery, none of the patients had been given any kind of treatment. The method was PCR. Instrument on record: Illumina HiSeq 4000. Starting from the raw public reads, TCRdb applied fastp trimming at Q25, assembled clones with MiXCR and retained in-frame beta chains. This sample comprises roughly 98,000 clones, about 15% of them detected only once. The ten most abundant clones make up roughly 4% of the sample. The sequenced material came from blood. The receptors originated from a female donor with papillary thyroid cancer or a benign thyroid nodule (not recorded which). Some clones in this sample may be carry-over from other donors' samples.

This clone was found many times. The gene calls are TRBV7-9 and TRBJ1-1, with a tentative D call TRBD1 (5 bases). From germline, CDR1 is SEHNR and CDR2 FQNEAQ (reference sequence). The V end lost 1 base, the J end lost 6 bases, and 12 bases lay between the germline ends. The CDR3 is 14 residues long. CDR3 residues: CASSLGGLGAEAFF. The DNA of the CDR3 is TGTGCCAGCAGCTTAGGGGGGTTGGGCGCTGAAGCTTTCTTT.

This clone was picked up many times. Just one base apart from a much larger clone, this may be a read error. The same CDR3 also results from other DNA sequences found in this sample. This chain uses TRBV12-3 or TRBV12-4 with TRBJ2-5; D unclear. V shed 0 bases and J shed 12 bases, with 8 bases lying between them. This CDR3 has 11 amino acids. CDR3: CASSLAGLKYF. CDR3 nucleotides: TGTGCCAGCAGTTTAGCAGGGCTCAAGTACTTC.

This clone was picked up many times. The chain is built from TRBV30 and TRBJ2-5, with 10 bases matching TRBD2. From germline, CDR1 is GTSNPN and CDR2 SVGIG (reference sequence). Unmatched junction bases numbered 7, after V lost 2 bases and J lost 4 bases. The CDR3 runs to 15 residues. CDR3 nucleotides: TGTGCCTGGAGTACGAGCGGGGGGGCAGGAGAGACCCAGTACTTC. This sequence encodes CAWSTSGGAGETQYF. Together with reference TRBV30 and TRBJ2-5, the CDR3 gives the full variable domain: SQTIHQWPATLVQPVGSPLSLECTVEGTSNPNLYWYRQAAGRGLQLLFYSVGIGQISSEVPQNLSASRPQDRQFILSSKKLLLSDSGFYLCAWSTSGGAGETQYFGPGTRLLVL.

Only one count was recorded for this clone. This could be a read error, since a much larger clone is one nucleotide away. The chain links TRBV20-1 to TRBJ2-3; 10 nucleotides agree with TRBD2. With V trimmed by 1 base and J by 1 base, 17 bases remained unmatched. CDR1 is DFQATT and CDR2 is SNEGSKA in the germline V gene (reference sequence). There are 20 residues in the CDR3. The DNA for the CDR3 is TGCAGTGCTAGAGGTTCCGGGGTCCAGCGGGGGGGCCGAGGCACAGATACGCAGTATTTT. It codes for CSARGSGVQRGGRGTDTQYF.

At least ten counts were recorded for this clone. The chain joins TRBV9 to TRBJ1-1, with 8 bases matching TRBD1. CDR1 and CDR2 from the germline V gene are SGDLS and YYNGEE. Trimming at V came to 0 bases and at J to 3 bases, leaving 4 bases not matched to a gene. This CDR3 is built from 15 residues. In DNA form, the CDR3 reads TGTGCCAGCAGCGTAGGAGACAGGGGTTACACTGAAGCTTTCTTT. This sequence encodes CASSVGDRGYTEAFF. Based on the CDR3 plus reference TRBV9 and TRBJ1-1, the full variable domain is DSGVTQTPKHLITATGQRVTLRCSPRSGDLSVYWYQQSLDQGLQFLIQYYNGEERAKGNILERFSAQQFPDLHSELNLSSLELGDSALYFCASSVGDRGYTEAFFGQGTRLTVV.

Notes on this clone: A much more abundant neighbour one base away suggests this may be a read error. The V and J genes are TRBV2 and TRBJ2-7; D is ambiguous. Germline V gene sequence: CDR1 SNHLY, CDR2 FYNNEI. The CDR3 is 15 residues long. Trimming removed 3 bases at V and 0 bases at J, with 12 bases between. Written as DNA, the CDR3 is TGTGCCAGCAGTGACTGTCAGTTTAGCTCCTACGAGCAGTACTTC. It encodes CASSDCQFSSYEQYF.

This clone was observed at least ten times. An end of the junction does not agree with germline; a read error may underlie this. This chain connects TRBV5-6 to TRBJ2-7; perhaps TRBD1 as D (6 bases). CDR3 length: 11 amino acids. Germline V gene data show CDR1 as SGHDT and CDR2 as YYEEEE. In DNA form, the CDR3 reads TGTGCCAGCAGCTCGAGGGACATTTTCTCCTTC. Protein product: CASSSRDIFSF.

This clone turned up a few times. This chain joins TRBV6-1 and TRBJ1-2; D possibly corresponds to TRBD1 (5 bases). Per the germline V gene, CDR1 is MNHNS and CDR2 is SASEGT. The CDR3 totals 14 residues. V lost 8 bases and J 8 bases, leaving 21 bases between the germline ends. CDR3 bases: TGTGCCAGCGGAGATTTGGGGGAGCGCGGCGGCTACACCTTC. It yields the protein CASGDLGERGGYTF.

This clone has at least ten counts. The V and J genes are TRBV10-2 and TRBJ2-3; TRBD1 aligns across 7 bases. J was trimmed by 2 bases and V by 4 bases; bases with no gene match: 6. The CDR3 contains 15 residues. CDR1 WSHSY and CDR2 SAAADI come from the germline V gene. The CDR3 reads CASSVKGAPTDTQYF. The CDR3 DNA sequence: TGCGCCAGCAGTGTTAAGGGGGCCCCCACAGATACGCAGTATTTT.

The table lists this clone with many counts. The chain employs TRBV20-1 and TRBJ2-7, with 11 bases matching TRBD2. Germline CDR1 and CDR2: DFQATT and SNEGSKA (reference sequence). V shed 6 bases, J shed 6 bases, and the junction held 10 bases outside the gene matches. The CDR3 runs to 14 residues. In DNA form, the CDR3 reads TGCAGTGCACCGACTAGCGGGGCTGGGGGCGAGCAGTACTTC. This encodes CSAPTSGAGGEQYF.